This T cell receptor (beta chain) comes out of a study of OX40 agonist ivuxolimab in advanced cancers. Study overall: The drug used for patients, ivuxolimab, was an agonistic anti-OX40 (CD134) antibody.

Sequencing used immunoSEQ multiplex PCR; TCRdb keeps in-frame clones, though not all of them. The sample lists tens of thousands of clones, roughly 87% occurring once. The CDR3 runs 15 residues. Germline CDR1 is SGHRS and CDR2 is YFSETQ. V lost 0 bases and J lost 1, with 8 bases in between. Peripheral blood came from all dose cohorts at three timepoints. The chain recombines TRBV5-1 with TRBJ2-1; D may be TRBD2 (5 bases). The material sequenced was CD4+ or CD8+ T cells sorted from blood, taken in a trial of the OX40 agonist ivuxolimab. The TCR originated in an adult with an advanced solid tumor such as melanoma, head and neck, liver or kidney cancer. CDR3 DNA: TGCGCCAGCAGCTTGGTGGGAGAGTCCTACAATGAGCAGTTCTTC. Residues: CASSLVGESYNEQFF.